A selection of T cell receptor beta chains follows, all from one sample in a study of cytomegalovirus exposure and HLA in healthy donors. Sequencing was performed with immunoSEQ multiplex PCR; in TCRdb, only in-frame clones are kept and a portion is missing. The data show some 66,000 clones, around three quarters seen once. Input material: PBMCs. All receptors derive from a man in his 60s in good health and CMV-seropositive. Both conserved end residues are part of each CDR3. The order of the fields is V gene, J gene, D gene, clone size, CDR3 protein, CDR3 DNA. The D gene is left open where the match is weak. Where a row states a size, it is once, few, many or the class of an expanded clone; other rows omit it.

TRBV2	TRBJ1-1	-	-	CASRPEAGNTEAFF	TGTGCCAGCAGGCCAGAAGCAGGGAACACTGAAGCTTTCTTT
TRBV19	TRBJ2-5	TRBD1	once	CASSLQGGPEGETQYF	TGTGCCAGTAGCTTACAGGGGGGCCCTGAGGGGGAGACCCAGTACTTC
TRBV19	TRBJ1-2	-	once	CASSKPGTEPNYGYTF	TGTGCCAGTTCCAAGCCCGGAACAGAGCCTAACTATGGCTACACCTTC
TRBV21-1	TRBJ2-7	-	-	CASSKGQGQTPSSYEQYF	TGTGCCAGCAGCAAAGGACAGGGACAGACCCCCAGCTCCTACGAGCAGTACTTC
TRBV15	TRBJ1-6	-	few	CATSRDSEHSPLHF	TGTGCCACCAGCAGAGACAGTGAACATTCACCCCTCCACTTT
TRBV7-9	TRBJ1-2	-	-	CSSSPTLWTANYGYTF	TGTTCCAGCAGCCCGACCCTTTGGACTGCTAACTATGGCTACACCTTC
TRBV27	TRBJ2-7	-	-	CASSLSGGRNYEQYF	TGTGCCAGCAGTTTATCTGGGGGCCGAAATTACGAGCAGTACTTC
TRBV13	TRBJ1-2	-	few	CASSKQSNYGYTF	TGTGCCAGCAGCAAGCAATCTAACTATGGCTACACCTTC
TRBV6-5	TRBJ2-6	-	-	CASSVRGSGANVLTF	TGTGCCAGCAGTGTCAGGGGATCTGGGGCCAACGTCCTGACTTTC
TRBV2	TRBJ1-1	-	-	CASSDREGTEAFF	TGTGCCAGCAGTGACAGGGAGGGGACTGAAGCTTTCTTT
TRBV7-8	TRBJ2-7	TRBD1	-	CASSLEGAWGTGRNEQYF	TGTGCCAGCAGCTTAGAAGGGGCCTGGGGGACAGGGCGGAACGAGCAGTACTTC
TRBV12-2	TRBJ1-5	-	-	CASRRTGDNQPQHF	TGTGCAAGTCGCCGGACGGGGGACAATCAGCCCCAGCATTTT
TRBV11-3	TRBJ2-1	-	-	CASSQAGPGANEQFF	TGTGCCAGCAGCCAAGCGGGACCGGGGGCCAATGAGCAGTTCTTC
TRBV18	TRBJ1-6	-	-	CASSPAARNSPLHF	TGTGCCAGCTCACCCGCGGCACGTAATTCACCCCTCCACTTT